This T cell receptor beta chain was identified during a study of blood T cell repertoires in COVID-19. Study information: Sample material is recorded as cDNA or gDNA derived from T cells, B-cell-depleted T cells, or PBMCs.

Profiled with immunoSEQ multiplex PCR; TCRdb holds only in-frame clones, not every one. The data show some 100,000 clones, approximately 90% seen once. From germline, CDR1 is SGHRS and CDR2 YFSETQ. The CDR3 length is 12 residues. Unmatched junction bases numbered 3, after V lost 2 bases and J lost 8 bases. The clonotype comes from a human donor with acute or convalescent COVID-19. The donor label of this sample is uncertain. The chain couples TRBV5-1 to TRBJ1-1; 7 nucleotides match TRBD1. The specimen sequenced was peripheral blood. The DNA of the CDR3 is TGCGCCAGCAGCTTAATGGGACAGGAAGCTTTCTTT. This sequence encodes CASSLMGQEAFF.